The entry below describes one TCR beta chain. The data originate from a study of blood T cell repertoires in COVID-19. The wider study: There were acute and convalescent COVID-19 samples, and they came from the United States, Italy and Spain. T cells, B-cell-depleted T cells, or PBMCs supplied cDNA or gDNA.

Here immunoSEQ multiplex PCR was the method, and the copy in TCRdb shows in-frame clones only, minus some. The table includes about 130,000 clones, approximately 84% detected once. The sample was peripheral blood. This TCR came from a woman in her thirties who had recovered from COVID-19.

The CDR3 DNA follows: TGTGCCAGCAGCTTGGCCTCGCGACGGGTTACAGATACGCAGTATTTT. Its protein product is CASSLASRRVTDTQYF. The chain has TRBV5-4 and TRBJ2-3, with D hard to call. V was cut by 0 bases and J by 3 bases, with 14 bases left in between. Per the germline V gene, CDR1 is SGHNT and CDR2 is YYREEE (reference sequence). The CDR3 is 16 residues long.